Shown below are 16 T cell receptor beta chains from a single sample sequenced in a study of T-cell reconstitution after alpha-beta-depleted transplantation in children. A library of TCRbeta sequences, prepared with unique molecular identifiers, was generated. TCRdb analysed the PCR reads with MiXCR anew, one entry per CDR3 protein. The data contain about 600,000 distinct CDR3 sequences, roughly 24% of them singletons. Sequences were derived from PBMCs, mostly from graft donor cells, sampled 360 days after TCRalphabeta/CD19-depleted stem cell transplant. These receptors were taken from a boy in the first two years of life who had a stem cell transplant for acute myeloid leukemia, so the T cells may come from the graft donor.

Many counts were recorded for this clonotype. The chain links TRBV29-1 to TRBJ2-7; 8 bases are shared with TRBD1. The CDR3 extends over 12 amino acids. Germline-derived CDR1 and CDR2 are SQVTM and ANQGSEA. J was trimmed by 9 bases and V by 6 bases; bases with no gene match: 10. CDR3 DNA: TGCAGCGTCGGGACAGGAAGAGAGGCGCAGTACTTC. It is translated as CSVGTGREAQYF.

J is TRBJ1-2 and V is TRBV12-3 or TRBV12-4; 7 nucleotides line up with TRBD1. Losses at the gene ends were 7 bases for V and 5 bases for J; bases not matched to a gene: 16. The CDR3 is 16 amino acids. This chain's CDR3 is CASTSFRQGVGYGYTF. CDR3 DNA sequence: TGTGCCAGCACATCCTTTCGGCAGGGGGTTGGGTATGGCTACACCTTC.

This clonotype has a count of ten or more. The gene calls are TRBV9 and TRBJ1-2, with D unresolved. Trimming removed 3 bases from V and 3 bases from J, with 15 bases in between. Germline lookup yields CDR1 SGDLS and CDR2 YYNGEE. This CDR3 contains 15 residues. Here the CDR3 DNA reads TGTGCCAGCAGCGCCCGCACCGGTGGTGACTATGGCTACACCTTC. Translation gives CASSARTGGDYGYTF.

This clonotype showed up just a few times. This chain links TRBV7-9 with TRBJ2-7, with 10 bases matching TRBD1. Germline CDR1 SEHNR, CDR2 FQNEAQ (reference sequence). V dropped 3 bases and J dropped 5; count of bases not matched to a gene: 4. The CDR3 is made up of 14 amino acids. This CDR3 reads CASSFGQGGHEQYF. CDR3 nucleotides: TGTGCCAGCAGCTTCGGACAGGGGGGTCACGAGCAGTACTTC.

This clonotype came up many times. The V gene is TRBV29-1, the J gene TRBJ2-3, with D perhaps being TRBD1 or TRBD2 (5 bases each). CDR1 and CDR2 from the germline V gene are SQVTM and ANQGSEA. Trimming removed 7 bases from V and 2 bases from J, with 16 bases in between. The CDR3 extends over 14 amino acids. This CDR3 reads CSAGRPAHTDTQYF. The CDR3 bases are TGCAGCGCGGGACGGCCCGCACACACAGATACGCAGTATTTT.

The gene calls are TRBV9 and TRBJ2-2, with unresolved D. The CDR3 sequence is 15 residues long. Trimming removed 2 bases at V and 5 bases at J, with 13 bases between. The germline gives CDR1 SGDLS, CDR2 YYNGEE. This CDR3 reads CASSVSSVGTGELFF. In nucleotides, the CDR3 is TGTGCCAGCAGCGTCTCCTCAGTTGGGACCGGGGAGCTGTTTTTT.

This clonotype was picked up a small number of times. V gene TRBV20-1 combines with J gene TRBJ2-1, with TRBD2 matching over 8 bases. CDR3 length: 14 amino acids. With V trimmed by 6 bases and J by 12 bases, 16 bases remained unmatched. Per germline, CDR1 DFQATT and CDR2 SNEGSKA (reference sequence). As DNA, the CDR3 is TGCAGTGCCAAGCAACGGGGGGGCCTAGTTACGCAGTTCTTC. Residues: CSAKQRGGLVTQFF.

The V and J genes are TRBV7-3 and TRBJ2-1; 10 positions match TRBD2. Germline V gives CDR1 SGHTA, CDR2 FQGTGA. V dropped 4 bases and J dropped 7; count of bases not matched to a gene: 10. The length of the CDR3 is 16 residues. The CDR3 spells CASSSSSGGPRNEQFF. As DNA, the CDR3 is TGTGCCAGCAGCTCCAGTAGCGGGGGGCCGAGGAATGAGCAGTTCTTC.

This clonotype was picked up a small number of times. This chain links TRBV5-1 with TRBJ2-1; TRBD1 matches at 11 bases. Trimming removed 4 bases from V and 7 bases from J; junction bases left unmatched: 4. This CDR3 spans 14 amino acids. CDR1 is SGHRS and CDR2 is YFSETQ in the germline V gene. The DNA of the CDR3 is TGCGCCAGCAGCCCGGGACAGGGGGAAAATGAGCAGTTCTTC. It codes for CASSPGQGENEQFF.

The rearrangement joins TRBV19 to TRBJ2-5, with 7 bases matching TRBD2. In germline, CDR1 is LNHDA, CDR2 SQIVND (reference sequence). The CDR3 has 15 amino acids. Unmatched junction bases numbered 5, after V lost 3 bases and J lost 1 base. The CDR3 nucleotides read TGTGCCAGTAGTATCAATGGGAGGGTCCAAGAGACCCAGTACTTC. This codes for CASSINGRVQETQYF.

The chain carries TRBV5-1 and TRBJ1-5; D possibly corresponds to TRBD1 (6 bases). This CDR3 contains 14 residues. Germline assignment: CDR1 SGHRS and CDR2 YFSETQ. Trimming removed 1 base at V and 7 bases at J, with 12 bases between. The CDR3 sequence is CASSLTGWGQPQHF. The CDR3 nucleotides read TGCGCCAGCAGCTTGACAGGGTGGGGGCAGCCCCAGCATTTT.

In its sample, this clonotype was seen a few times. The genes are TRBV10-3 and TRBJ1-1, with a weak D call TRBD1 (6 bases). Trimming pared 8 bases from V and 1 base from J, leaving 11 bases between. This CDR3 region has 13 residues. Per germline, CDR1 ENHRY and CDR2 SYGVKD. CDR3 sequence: CAIPTGQNTEAFF. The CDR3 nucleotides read TGTGCCATCCCGACAGGCCAGAACACTGAAGCTTTCTTT.

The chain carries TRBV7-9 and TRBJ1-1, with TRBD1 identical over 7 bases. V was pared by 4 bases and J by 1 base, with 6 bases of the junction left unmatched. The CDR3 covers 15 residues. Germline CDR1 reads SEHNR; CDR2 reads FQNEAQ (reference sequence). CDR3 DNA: TGTGCCAGCAGCTCCCACAGGGGAGGGAACACTGAAGCTTTCTTT. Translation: CASSSHRGGNTEAFF. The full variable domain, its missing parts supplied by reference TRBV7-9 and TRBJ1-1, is DTGVSQNPRHKITKRGQNVTFRCDPISEHNRLYWYRQTLGQGPEFLTYFQNEAQLEKSRLLSDRFSAERPKGSFSTLEIQRTEQGDSAMYLCASSSHRGGNTEAFFGQGTRLTVV.

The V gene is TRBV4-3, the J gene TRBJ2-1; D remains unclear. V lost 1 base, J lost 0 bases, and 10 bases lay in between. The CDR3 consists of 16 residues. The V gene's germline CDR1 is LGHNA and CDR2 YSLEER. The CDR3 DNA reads TGCGCCAGCAGCCAAGGTCCAGACCCCTCCTACAATGAGCAGTTCTTC. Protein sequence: CASSQGPDPSYNEQFF.

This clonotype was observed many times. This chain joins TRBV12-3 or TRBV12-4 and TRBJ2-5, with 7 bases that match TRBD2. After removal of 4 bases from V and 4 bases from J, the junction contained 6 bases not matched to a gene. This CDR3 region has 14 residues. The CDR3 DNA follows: TGTGCCAGCAGTTCAGGACTAGGTGGAGAGACCCAGTACTTC. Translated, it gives CASSSGLGGETQYF.

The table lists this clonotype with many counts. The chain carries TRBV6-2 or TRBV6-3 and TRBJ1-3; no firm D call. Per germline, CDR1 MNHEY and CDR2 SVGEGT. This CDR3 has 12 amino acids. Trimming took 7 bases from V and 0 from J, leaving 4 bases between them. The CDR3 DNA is TGTGCCAGCAAAAGCTCTGGAAACACCATATATTTT. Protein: CASKSSGNTIYF.